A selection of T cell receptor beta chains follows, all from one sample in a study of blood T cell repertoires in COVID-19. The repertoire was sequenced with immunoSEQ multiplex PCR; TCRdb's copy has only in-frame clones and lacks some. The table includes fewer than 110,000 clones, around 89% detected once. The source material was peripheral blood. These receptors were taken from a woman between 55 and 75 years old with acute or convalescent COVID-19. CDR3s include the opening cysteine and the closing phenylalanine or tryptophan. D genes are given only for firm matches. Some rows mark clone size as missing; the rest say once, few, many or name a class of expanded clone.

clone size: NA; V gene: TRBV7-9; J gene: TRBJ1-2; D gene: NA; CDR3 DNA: TGTGCCAGCAGCTCATCGGACAGCTTCTATGGCTACACCTTC; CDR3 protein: CASSSSDSFYGYTF
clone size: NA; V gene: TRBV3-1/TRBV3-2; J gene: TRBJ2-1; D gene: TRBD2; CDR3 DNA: TGTGCCAGTAGCCACTTCCCGGGACTAGCCACGAATGAGCAGTTCTTC; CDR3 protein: CASSHFPGLATNEQFF
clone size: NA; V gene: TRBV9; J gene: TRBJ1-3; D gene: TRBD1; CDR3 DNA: TGTGCCAGACCGGACAGGGAGGCTGGAAACACCATATATTTT; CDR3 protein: CARPDREAGNTIYF
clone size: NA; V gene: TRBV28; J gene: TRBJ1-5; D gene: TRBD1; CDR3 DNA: TGTGCCAGCAGTCGGACAGGGGGAGGCAATCAGCCCCAGCATTTT; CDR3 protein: CASSRTGGGNQPQHF
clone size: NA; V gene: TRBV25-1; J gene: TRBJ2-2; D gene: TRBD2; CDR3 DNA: TGTGCCAGCAGGGGCCGACTAGCGGGGAACACCGGGGAGCTGTTTTTT; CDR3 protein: CASRGRLAGNTGELFF
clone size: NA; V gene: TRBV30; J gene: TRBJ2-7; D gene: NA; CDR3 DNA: TGTGCCTATTCGGGACTCTCCTACGAGCAGTACTTC; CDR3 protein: CAYSGLSYEQYF
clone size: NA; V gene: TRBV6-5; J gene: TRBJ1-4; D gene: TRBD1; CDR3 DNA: TGTGCCAGCAGCTTGACAGGGGGTGAAGAAAAACTGTTTTTT; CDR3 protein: CASSLTGGEEKLFF
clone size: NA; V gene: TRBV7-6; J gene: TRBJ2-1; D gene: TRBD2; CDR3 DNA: TGTGCCAGCAGCTTAGGCGATGGCGGGAGGGGGGATGAGCAGTTCTTC; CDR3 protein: CASSLGDGGRGDEQFF
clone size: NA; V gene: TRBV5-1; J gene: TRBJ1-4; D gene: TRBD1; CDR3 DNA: TGCGCCAGCAGCTTGACACAGGGGAATGAAAAACTGTTTTTT; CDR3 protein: CASSLTQGNEKLFF
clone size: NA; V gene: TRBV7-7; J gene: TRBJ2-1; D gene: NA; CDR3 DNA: TGTGCTAGCAGCTTAGTAATAGGGGGCTACAATGAGCAGTTCTTC; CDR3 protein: CASSLVIGGYNEQFF
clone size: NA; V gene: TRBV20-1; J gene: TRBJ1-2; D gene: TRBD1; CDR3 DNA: TGCAGTGCTACAGGGGGCAATGGCTACACCTTC; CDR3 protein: CSATGGNGYTF
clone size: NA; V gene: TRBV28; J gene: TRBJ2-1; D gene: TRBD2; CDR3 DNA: TGTGCCAGCAGTGACAGCGGGAGGGCCTATGACAATGAGCAGTTCTTC; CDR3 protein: CASSDSGRAYDNEQFF
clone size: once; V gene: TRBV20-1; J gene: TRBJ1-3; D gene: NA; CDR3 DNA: TGCAGTGCTAGTAACACCGCTGGAAACACCATATATTTT; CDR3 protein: CSASNTAGNTIYF
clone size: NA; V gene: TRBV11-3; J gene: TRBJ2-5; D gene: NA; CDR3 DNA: TGTGCCAGCAGCCCAAGCGGGTGGGTCCAAGAGACCCAGTACTTC; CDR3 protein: CASSPSGWVQETQYF
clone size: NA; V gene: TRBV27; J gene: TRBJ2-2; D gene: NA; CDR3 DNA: TGTGCCACCAAACCCTCGCGCCCGACCGGGGAGCTGTTTTTT; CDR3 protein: CATKPSRPTGELFF
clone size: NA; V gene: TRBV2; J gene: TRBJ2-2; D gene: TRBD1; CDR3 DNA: TGTGCCAGCAGGGTGGACAGGGGGCTAACCGGGGAGCTGTTTTTT; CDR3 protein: CASRVDRGLTGELFF
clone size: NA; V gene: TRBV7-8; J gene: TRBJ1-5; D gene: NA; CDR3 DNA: TGTGCCAGTAAAGTGGGGCCCGACAATCAGCCCCAGCATTTT; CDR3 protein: CASKVGPDNQPQHF
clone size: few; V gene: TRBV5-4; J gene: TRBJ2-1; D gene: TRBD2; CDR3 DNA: TGTGCCAGCAGCTTGGGAGCGGGGAGCTCCTACAATGAGCAGTTCTTC; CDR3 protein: CASSLGAGSSYNEQFF
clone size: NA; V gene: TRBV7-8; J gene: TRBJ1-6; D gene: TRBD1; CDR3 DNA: TGTGCCAGCAGCTTAGCGGCAGGGGGTAATTCACCCTTCCACTTT; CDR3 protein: CASSLAAGGNSPFHF
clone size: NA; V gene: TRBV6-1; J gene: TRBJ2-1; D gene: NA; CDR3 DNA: TGTGCCAGCAGTGACTTGGGGGGACTGCTGGACAATGAGCAGTTCTTC; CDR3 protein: CASSDLGGLLDNEQFF
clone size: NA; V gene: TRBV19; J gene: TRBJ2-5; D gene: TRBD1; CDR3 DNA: TGTGCCAGTAGCCCGACAGGGGGGAGGGAGACCCAGTACTTC; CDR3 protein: CASSPTGGRETQYF
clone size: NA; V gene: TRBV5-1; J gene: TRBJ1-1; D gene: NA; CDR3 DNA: TGCGCCAGCAGCTTGGCAGGTATAGATGATGAAGCTTTCTTT; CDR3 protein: CASSLAGIDDEAFF
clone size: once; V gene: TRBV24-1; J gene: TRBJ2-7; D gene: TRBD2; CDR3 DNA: TGTGCCACCAGTGATCAACCGGGACTAGGACCAGGCGAGCAGTACTTC; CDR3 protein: CATSDQPGLGPGEQYF
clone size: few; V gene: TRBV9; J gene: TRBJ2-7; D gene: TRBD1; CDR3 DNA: TGTGCCAGCAGCGTGAGCGGGACAGGGGGGACCTACGAGCAGTACTTC; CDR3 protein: CASSVSGTGGTYEQYF
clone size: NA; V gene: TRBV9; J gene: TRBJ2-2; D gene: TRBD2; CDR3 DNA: TGTGCCAGCAGCGTAGTAGGCCTAGCGGGAGGGGAGCTGTTTTTT; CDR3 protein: CASSVVGLAGGELFF
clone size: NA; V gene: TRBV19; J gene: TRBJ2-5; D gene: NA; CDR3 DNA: TGTGCCAGTAGTGGCGGGACCACAGAGACCCAGTACTTC; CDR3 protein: CASSGGTTETQYF
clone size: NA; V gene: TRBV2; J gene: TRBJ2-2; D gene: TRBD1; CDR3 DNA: TGTGCCACCCGACAGGGTAGCACCGGGGAGCTGTTTTTT; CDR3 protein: CATRQGSTGELFF
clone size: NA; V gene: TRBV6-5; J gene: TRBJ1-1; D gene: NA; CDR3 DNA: TGTGCCAGCAGCAAACAGACAGGAGGTATAGCTGAAGCTTTCTTT; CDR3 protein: CASSKQTGGIAEAFF
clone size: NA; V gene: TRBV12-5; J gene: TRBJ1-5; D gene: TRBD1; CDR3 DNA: TGTGCTAGTGGTAGCCTACAGGGGGGGATCAGCAATCAGCCCCAGCATTTT; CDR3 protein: CASGSLQGGISNQPQHF
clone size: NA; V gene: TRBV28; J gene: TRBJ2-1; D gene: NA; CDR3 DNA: TGTGCCAGCAGTGTGACGGCTAGCAGCCGCAATGAGCAGTTCTTC; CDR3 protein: CASSVTASSRNEQFF
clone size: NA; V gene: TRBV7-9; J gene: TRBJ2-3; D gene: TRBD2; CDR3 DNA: TGTGCCAGCAGCTTAGAGGGGGGACTAGCGGGAGCGACGCAGTATTTT; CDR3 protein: CASSLEGGLAGATQYF
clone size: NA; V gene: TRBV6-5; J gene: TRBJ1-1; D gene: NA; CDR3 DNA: TGTGCCAGCAGTTACCCGGGTGGAACTGAAGCTTTCTTT; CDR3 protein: CASSYPGGTEAFF
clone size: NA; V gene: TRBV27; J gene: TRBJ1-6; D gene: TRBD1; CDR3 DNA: TGTGCCACCGGACAGGGGAATTCACCCCTCCACTTT; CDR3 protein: CATGQGNSPLHF
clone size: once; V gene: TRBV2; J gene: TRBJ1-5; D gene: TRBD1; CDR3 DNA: TGTGCCAGCACACCGACAGGGGCAAGAAATCAGCCCCAGCATTTT; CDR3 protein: CASTPTGARNQPQHF
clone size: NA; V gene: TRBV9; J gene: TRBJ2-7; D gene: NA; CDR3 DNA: TGTGCCAGCAGCGGACACCCGAGGGACTACGAGCAGTACTTC; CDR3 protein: CASSGHPRDYEQYF
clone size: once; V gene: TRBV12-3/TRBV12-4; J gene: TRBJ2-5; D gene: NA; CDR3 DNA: TGTGCCAGCAGTCGTCTTGCCCGGGAGAGCCAGTACTTC; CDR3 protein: CASSRLARESQYF
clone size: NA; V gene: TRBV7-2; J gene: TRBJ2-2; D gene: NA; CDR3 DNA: TGTGCCAGCAGCTACTGGAACACCGGGGAGCTGTTTTTT; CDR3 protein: CASSYWNTGELFF
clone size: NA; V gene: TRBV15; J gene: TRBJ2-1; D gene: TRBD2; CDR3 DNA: TGTGCCACCAGCACCCTGGGACTAGCGGGAGGCGCGAGCTCCTACAATGAGCAGTTCTTC; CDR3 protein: CATSTLGLAGGASSYNEQFF
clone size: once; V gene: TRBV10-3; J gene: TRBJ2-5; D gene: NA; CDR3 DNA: TGTGCCATGGCCGACCCAGCACAGGGCCGGGAGACCCAGTACTTC; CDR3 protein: CAMADPAQGRETQYF
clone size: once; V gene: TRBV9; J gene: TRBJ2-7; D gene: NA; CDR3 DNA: TGTGCCAGCAGCGAGGGGGAATATGACAGACTAGAGCAGTACTTC; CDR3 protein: CASSEGEYDRLEQYF
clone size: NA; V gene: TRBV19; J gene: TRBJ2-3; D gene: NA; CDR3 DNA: TGTGCCAGTAGGGCTAGCACAGATACGCAGTATTTT; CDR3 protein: CASRASTDTQYF
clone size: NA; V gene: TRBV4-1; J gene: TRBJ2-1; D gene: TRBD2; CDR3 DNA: TGCGCCAGCAGCCAAGAAAGCGGGAGCTCCTACAATGAGCAGTTCTTC; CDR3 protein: CASSQESGSSYNEQFF
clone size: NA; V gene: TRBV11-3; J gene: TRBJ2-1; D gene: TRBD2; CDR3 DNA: TGTGCCAGCAGCCCTGACCCCACTAGCGACAATGAGCAGTTCTTC; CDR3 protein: CASSPDPTSDNEQFF
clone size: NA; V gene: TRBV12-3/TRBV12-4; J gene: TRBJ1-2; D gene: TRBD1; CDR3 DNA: TGTGCCAGCGCTACAGGGGGGGCATATGGCTACACCTTC; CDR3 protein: CASATGGAYGYTF
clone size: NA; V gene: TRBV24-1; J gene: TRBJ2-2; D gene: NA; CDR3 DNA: TGTGCCACCAGTGAAGTCAGGGGTGGGGACACCGGGGAGCTGTTTTTT; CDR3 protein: CATSEVRGGDTGELFF
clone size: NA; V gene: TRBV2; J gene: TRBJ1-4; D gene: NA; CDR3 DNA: TGTGCCAGCAGTAGGTCGGGAGACAAATATGAAAAACTGTTTTTT; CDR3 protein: CASSRSGDKYEKLFF
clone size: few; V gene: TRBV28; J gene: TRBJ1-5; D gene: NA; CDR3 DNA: TGTGCCAGCAGTTTTTTACAGACCAATCAGCCCCAGCATTTT; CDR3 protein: CASSFLQTNQPQHF
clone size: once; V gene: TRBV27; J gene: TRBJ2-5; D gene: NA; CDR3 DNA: TGTGCCAGCAGCCCCCTCTCGGGGGGCGAGACCCAGTACTTC; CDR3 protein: CASSPLSGGETQYF
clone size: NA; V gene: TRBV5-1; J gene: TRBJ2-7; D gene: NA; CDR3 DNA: TGCGCCAGCAGCTTGGCCTGGCCCGGGATTGGCGAGCAGTACTTC; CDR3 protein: CASSLAWPGIGEQYF
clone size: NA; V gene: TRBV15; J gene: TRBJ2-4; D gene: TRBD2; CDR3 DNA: TGTGCCACCAGCAGAGATTTAGCGGGAGGGGAAAACATTCAGTACTTC; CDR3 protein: CATSRDLAGGENIQYF
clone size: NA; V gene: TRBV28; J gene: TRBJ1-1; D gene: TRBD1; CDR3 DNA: TGTGCCAGCAGCCCTTCGACAGGGGCGAACACTGAAGCTTTCTTT; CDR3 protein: CASSPSTGANTEAFF
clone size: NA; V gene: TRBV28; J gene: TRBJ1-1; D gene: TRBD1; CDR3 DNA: TGTGCCAGCAGTTGGACAGGGAACATGAACACTGAAGCTTTCTTT; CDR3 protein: CASSWTGNMNTEAFF